The T cell receptor (beta chain) described here comes from a study of blood T cell repertoires in COVID-19. Study-wide background: COVID-19 samples, acute and convalescent, were from the United States, Italy and Spain.

Germline assignment: CDR1 SGHRS and CDR2 YFSETQ. The V and J ends lost 1 base and 2 bases respectively, with 9 bases between them. The length of the CDR3 is 15 residues. TCRdb keeps only in-frame clones here, not all; method: immunoSEQ multiplex PCR. The data hold some 180,000 clones, with just under 85% observed a single time. V usage is TRBV5-1 and J usage is TRBJ1-4; a weak D match, TRBD1 (6 bases). Source material: peripheral blood. The receptor's source is a woman of 80 years or more with COVID-19, enrolled during active disease. The CDR3 loop reads CASSLTGITNEKLFF. The CDR3 nucleotides read TGCGCCAGCAGCTTGACAGGGATCACTAATGAAAAACTGTTTTTT.